This is a list of T cell receptor beta chains from one sample in a study of T cell repertoires and leukemia-associated antigens. No antigen has been assigned to these receptors. TCRdb independently ran MiXCR on the 5' RACE reads; one entry per CDR3 protein. The sample yields about 10,000 distinct CDR3 sequences, about 42% seen once. Sequencing was carried out using CD3+ T cells sorted from blood and cultured. These receptors all stem from a female donor in good health. Both conserved end residues are part of each CDR3. Fields, in order: J gene, V gene, CDR3 length, clone size, CDR3 protein. Part of the rows lack a size; the others show once, few, many or a class for expanded clones.

j_gene: TRBJ2-7; v_gene: TRBV5-1; len: 15; abundance: NA; CDR3aa: CASSLSLAGDPGQYF
j_gene: TRBJ2-5; v_gene: TRBV4-1; len: 15; abundance: NA; CDR3aa: CASSQTQGSRETQYF
j_gene: TRBJ1-3; v_gene: TRBV6-5; len: 16; abundance: NA; CDR3aa: CASSYRRQGWGNTIYF
j_gene: TRBJ2-3; v_gene: TRBV10-3; len: 14; abundance: many; CDR3aa: CAIRRAGEGNTQYF
j_gene: TRBJ2-1; v_gene: TRBV12-3/TRBV12-4; len: 15; abundance: NA; CDR3aa: CASSPPGRFYDEQFF
j_gene: TRBJ2-7; v_gene: TRBV12-3/TRBV12-4; len: 14; abundance: NA; CDR3aa: CASSLGGHAHEQYF
j_gene: TRBJ1-2; v_gene: TRBV7-9; len: 15; abundance: few; CDR3aa: CASSPTGPITRGYTF
j_gene: TRBJ2-1; v_gene: TRBV28; len: 12; abundance: NA; CDR3aa: CASSLSQGIQFF
j_gene: TRBJ2-2; v_gene: TRBV10-3; len: 13; abundance: medium-sized; CDR3aa: CAISDGGTGELFF
j_gene: TRBJ2-1; v_gene: TRBV20-1; len: 15; abundance: NA; CDR3aa: CSASPLAGVVNEQFF
j_gene: TRBJ2-1; v_gene: TRBV5-1; len: 14; abundance: NA; CDR3aa: CASSSQISYNEQFF
j_gene: TRBJ1-1; v_gene: TRBV6-5; len: 18; abundance: many; CDR3aa: CASSYSRDGQGAAGEAFF
j_gene: TRBJ2-2; v_gene: TRBV15; len: 17; abundance: many; CDR3aa: CATSDGLILRRNGELFF
j_gene: TRBJ2-7; v_gene: TRBV19; len: 17; abundance: many; CDR3aa: CASSIRGAQIGGYEQYF
j_gene: TRBJ2-7; v_gene: TRBV5-5; len: 13; abundance: NA; CDR3aa: CASSSGGRYEQYF
j_gene: TRBJ2-1; v_gene: TRBV29-1; len: 14; abundance: few; CDR3aa: CSAMSGSSYNEQFF
j_gene: TRBJ2-1; v_gene: TRBV30; len: 14; abundance: few; CDR3aa: CAWSAAEENNEQFF
j_gene: TRBJ2-3; v_gene: TRBV29-1; len: 13; abundance: few; CDR3aa: CSVKRGLTDTQYF
j_gene: TRBJ2-1; v_gene: TRBV5-1; len: 15; abundance: medium-sized; CDR3aa: CASSFSGTGQREQFF
j_gene: TRBJ1-5; v_gene: TRBV12-3/TRBV12-4; len: 14; abundance: medium-sized; CDR3aa: CASSLSQNNQPQHF
j_gene: TRBJ2-1; v_gene: TRBV27; len: 19; abundance: many; CDR3aa: CASIAQGATYFSSYNEQFF
j_gene: TRBJ2-1; v_gene: TRBV29-1; len: 13; abundance: NA; CDR3aa: CSVEGGGRSEQFF
j_gene: TRBJ2-7; v_gene: TRBV19; len: 13; abundance: once; CDR3aa: CASSMAAQGERYF
j_gene: TRBJ2-1; v_gene: TRBV18; len: 13; abundance: NA; CDR3aa: CASSLDSTDTQFF
j_gene: TRBJ2-4; v_gene: TRBV24-1; len: 16; abundance: many; CDR3aa: CATSDNTGTGLNIQYF
j_gene: TRBJ2-5; v_gene: TRBV29-1; len: 11; abundance: NA; CDR3aa: CSVELRETQYF
j_gene: TRBJ1-1; v_gene: TRBV20-1; len: 14; abundance: NA; CDR3aa: CSARPPSMNTEAFF
j_gene: TRBJ2-1; v_gene: TRBV20-1; len: 14; abundance: NA; CDR3aa: CSAGRQGPYNEQFF
j_gene: TRBJ1-5; v_gene: TRBV28; len: 14; abundance: NA; CDR3aa: CASSLLPPGGSQHF
j_gene: TRBJ2-1; v_gene: TRBV5-1; len: 16; abundance: once; CDR3aa: CASSLHPGRVGGEQFF
j_gene: TRBJ1-1; v_gene: TRBV6-4; len: 12; abundance: NA; CDR3aa: CASTDGDSEAFF
j_gene: TRBJ2-4; v_gene: TRBV19; len: 15; abundance: few; CDR3aa: CANSGGYLAKNIQYF
j_gene: TRBJ2-1; v_gene: TRBV12-3/TRBV12-4; len: 17; abundance: NA; CDR3aa: CASKGTGRNTVYNEQFF
j_gene: TRBJ2-2; v_gene: TRBV29-1; len: 15; abundance: medium-sized; CDR3aa: CSAPRGGSNTGELFF
j_gene: TRBJ1-1; v_gene: TRBV7-6; len: 13; abundance: medium-sized; CDR3aa: CASSRHRNTEAFF
j_gene: TRBJ2-5; v_gene: TRBV7-9; len: 15; abundance: medium-sized; CDR3aa: CASSLARKDQETQYF
j_gene: TRBJ2-3; v_gene: TRBV7-9; len: 17; abundance: NA; CDR3aa: CASSPGRTRAGEGMQYF
j_gene: TRBJ2-1; v_gene: TRBV20-1; len: 16; abundance: NA; CDR3aa: CSATSLGLAGLDEQFF
j_gene: TRBJ1-5; v_gene: TRBV28; len: 17; abundance: many; CDR3aa: CASSETGWDNSNQPQHF
j_gene: TRBJ2-3; v_gene: TRBV20-1; len: 13; abundance: medium-sized; CDR3aa: CSASMDNTDTQYF
j_gene: TRBJ1-1; v_gene: TRBV5-5; len: 16; abundance: few; CDR3aa: CASSSRQGLLHTEAFF
j_gene: TRBJ2-1; v_gene: TRBV6-2/TRBV6-3; len: 15; abundance: once; CDR3aa: CASSYSAGEGDEQFF
j_gene: TRBJ2-7; v_gene: TRBV20-1; len: 14; abundance: many; CDR3aa: CSAAPPGGAYEQYF
j_gene: TRBJ1-4; v_gene: TRBV5-1; len: 14; abundance: once; CDR3aa: CARGPRQGDEKLFF
j_gene: TRBJ1-4; v_gene: TRBV12-3/TRBV12-4; len: 14; abundance: NA; CDR3aa: CASSFSSTNEKLFF
j_gene: TRBJ2-2; v_gene: TRBV11-2; len: 20; abundance: NA; CDR3aa: CASRAIRGTGPVSNTGELFF
j_gene: TRBJ2-7; v_gene: TRBV14; len: 15; abundance: NA; CDR3aa: CASSQELADTYEQYF
j_gene: TRBJ1-2; v_gene: TRBV10-3; len: 15; abundance: NA; CDR3aa: CAISDTGLANYGYTF
j_gene: TRBJ2-3; v_gene: TRBV6-5; len: 16; abundance: NA; CDR3aa: CASSRGLAGDGDTQYF
j_gene: TRBJ2-7; v_gene: TRBV6-5; len: 13; abundance: NA; CDR3aa: CACSYPGTEKQYF
j_gene: TRBJ2-3; v_gene: TRBV4-2; len: 14; abundance: many; CDR3aa: CASSRTAVGDTQYF
j_gene: TRBJ1-2; v_gene: TRBV5-1; len: 15; abundance: NA; CDR3aa: CASSLETGRNYGYTF
j_gene: TRBJ2-6; v_gene: TRBV18; len: 17; abundance: NA; CDR3aa: CASSPPQGGSGANVLTF
j_gene: TRBJ2-1; v_gene: TRBV12-3/TRBV12-4; len: 15; abundance: NA; CDR3aa: CASSYTSGLRNEQFF
j_gene: TRBJ2-3; v_gene: TRBV28; len: 15; abundance: few; CDR3aa: CASRLGTGHTDTQYF